This entry is about one T cell receptor beta chain. Antigen: not known. This specimen belongs to a study of OX40 agonist ivuxolimab in advanced cancers. Study at large: Ivuxolimab is a fully human IgG2 antibody that activates OX40 (CD134). The study enrolled dose-escalation patients with hepatocellular carcinoma, melanoma, renal cell or head and neck cancer. Study results and caveats: At 0.1 to 3.0 mg/kg, clonal expansion of CD4+ and CD8+ blood T cells had occurred by week 6.

Assay used: immunoSEQ multiplex PCR; TCRdb lists only in-frame clones, some missing. This repertoire shows 65,000 to 95,000 clones, under 90% found once; its top ten account for roughly 0.5%. The germline V gene has CDR1 LNHNV and CDR2 YYDKDF (reference sequence). Trimming removed 5 bases at V and 8 bases at J, with 14 bases between. The CDR3 length is 13 residues. This clonotype was obtained from an adult with an advanced solid tumor such as melanoma, head and neck, liver or kidney cancer. Sequencing used CD4+ or CD8+ T cells sorted from blood, obtained in a trial of the OX40 agonist ivuxolimab. The chain combines TRBV15 with TRBJ2-3; unclear D gene. This chain's CDR3 is CATSLSSRATQYF. The CDR3 bases are TGTGCCACCAGCTTATCCTCGCGCGCTACGCAGTATTTT.